The next 16 T cell receptor beta chains were all read from a single sample in a study of T cell responses to AZD1222 COVID-19 vaccine. Profiled with immunoSEQ multiplex PCR; TCRdb holds only in-frame clones, not every one. The sample has roughly 150,000 clones, roughly nine tenths seen once; the top ten hold less than 1.5%. The sample consisted of peripheral blood, taken 28 days after the second AZD1222 dose. The source of these receptors is an adult who received the AZD1222 COVID-19 vaccine.

This rearrangement joins TRBV4-2 to TRBJ2-1, with 10 bases matching TRBD2. Germline CDR1 and CDR2: LGHNA and YNFKEQ. The CDR3 consists of 19 residues. V lost 1 base, J lost 0 bases, and 9 bases stayed unmatched. CDR3 protein: CASSQGLAGAMSSYNEQFF. CDR3 sequence (DNA): TGTGCCAGCAGCCAAGGGCTAGCGGGAGCGATGAGCTCCTACAATGAGCAGTTCTTC.

J is TRBJ2-6 and V is TRBV5-1, with 8 bases lining up with TRBD1. V lost 0 bases, J lost 2 bases, and 1 base stayed unmatched. The CDR3 has 16 amino acids. Germline-derived CDR1 and CDR2 are SGHRS and YFSETQ. Here the CDR3 DNA reads TGCGCCAGCAGCTTGGCGACAGGGGCTGGGGCCAACGTCCTGACTTTC. Protein sequence: CASSLATGAGANVLTF.

Only one count was recorded for this clone. This chain uses TRBV7-2 with TRBJ1-3, with D unresolved. Germline V CDR1 and CDR2: SGHTA, FQGNSA. The CDR3 spans 15 residues. The V gene lost 1 base and the J gene lost 0 bases, with 7 bases spanning the gap. CDR3 DNA: TGTGCCAGCAGCTTAGTTGTAGGCTCTGGAAACACCATATATTTT. It yields the protein CASSLVVGSGNTIYF.

This clone was picked up a small number of times. The V and J genes are TRBV9 and TRBJ1-3; D is possibly TRBD1 (6 bases). The V and J ends lost 3 bases and 4 bases respectively, with 23 bases between them. CDR3 length: 18 residues. Germline values: CDR1 SGDLS, CDR2 YYNGEE. The CDR3 loop reads CASSADPRGGAGGNTIYF. The CDR3, as DNA: TGTGCCAGCAGCGCCGACCCTAGGGGGGGCGCGGGGGGAAACACCATATATTTT. The entire variable domain, with the rest obtained from reference TRBV9 and TRBJ1-3, is as follows: DSGVTQTPKHLITATGQRVTLRCSPRSGDLSVYWYQQSLDQGLQFLIQYYNGEERAKGNILERFSAQQFPDLHSELNLSSLELGDSALYFCASSADPRGGAGGNTIYFGEGSWLTVV.

This rearrangement joins TRBV5-1 to TRBJ2-1; TRBD2 matches at 10 bases. CDR1 is SGHRS and CDR2 is YFSETQ in the germline V gene. The CDR3 has 16 amino acids. Unmatched junction bases numbered 4, after V lost 4 bases and J lost 0 bases. The CDR3 spells CASSLAGDHSYNEQFF. CDR3 nucleotides: TGCGCCAGCAGCCTAGCGGGAGACCACTCCTACAATGAGCAGTTCTTC.

The J gene is TRBJ2-7, the V gene TRBV5-1; no definite D call. Per germline, CDR1 SGHRS and CDR2 YFSETQ. The length of the CDR3 is 14 residues. The V gene lost 0 bases and the J gene lost 1 base, with 8 bases spanning the gap. As DNA, the CDR3 is TGCGCCAGCAGCTTGGTTGGGATTTCCTACGAGCAGTACTTC. Its protein is CASSLVGISYEQYF.

The rearrangement uses TRBV5-5 and TRBJ1-2; maybe TRBD1 (6 bases). V shed 0 bases and J shed 4 bases, with 13 bases lying between them. The CDR3 consists of 15 residues. Germline loops: CDR1 SGHKS, CDR2 YYEKEE (reference sequence). The CDR3 sequence: CASSLDREGIYGYTF. The CDR3 region has the DNA TGTGCCAGCAGCTTGGACAGGGAGGGTATCTATGGCTACACCTTC.

The gene calls are TRBV7-9 and TRBJ2-7; no clear D gene. The CDR3 consists of 15 residues. The germline V gene has CDR1 SEHNR and CDR2 FQNEAQ (reference sequence). Trimming shortened V by 0 bases and J by 6 bases, and 15 bases separated the two germline ends. The CDR3 coding sequence is TGTGCCAGCAGCTTAGCGCGGCAGGTTCAGCTCGAGCAGTACTTC. Encoded protein: CASSLARQVQLEQYF.

V gene TRBV9 combines with J gene TRBJ2-3, with a tentative D call TRBD1 (5 bases). Trimming removed 0 bases from V and 3 bases from J, with 14 bases in between. The germline V gene has CDR1 SGDLS and CDR2 YYNGEE. The CDR3 length is 16 residues. The CDR3 nucleotides are TGTGCCAGCAGCGTAGGGCAGGGAAGGACGACAGATACGCAGTATTTT. The encoded protein is CASSVGQGRTTDTQYF. Variable domain in full (rest from reference TRBV9 and TRBJ2-3): DSGVTQTPKHLITATGQRVTLRCSPRSGDLSVYWYQQSLDQGLQFLIQYYNGEERAKGNILERFSAQQFPDLHSELNLSSLELGDSALYFCASSVGQGRTTDTQYFGPGTRLTVL.

The V call is TRBV11-3, the J call TRBJ2-1, with D perhaps TRBD2 (6 bases). Germline CDR1 reads SGHNT; CDR2 reads YENEEA. V was trimmed by 2 bases and J by 4 bases, leaving 12 bases between them. The CDR3 contains 15 residues. The CDR3 spells CASSLSGPGYNEQFF. DNA of the CDR3: TGTGCCAGCAGCTTAAGCGGGCCCGGGTACAATGAGCAGTTCTTC.

This clone was detected once. The rearrangement joins TRBV11-2 to TRBJ1-3; D is perhaps TRBD1 (6 bases). The CDR3 spans 15 residues. Between the trimmed V and J ends, which lost 2 bases and 3 bases, there was a span of 11 bases. Germline V CDR1 and CDR2: SGHAT, FQNNGV. The DNA of the CDR3 is TGTGCCAGCAGCTTACGGGGGCTGAGTGGAAACACCATATATTTT. This gives the protein CASSLRGLSGNTIYF.

The chain couples TRBV28 to TRBJ1-5, with TRBD1 matching 9 bases. CDR3 size: 15 residues. The junction had 11 bases not matched to a gene; V was cut back by 7 bases and J by 7 bases. Germline CDR1 reads MDHEN; CDR2 reads SYDVKM. CDR3 region: CASIKTGGAGQPQHF. In nucleotides, the CDR3 is TGTGCCAGCATCAAAACAGGGGGCGCAGGGCAGCCCCAGCATTTT.

V usage is TRBV5-1 and J usage is TRBJ1-1; 10 bases fit TRBD1. The V gene's germline CDR1 is SGHRS and CDR2 YFSETQ. CDR3 length equals 15 residues. Trimming took 5 bases from V and 0 from J; bases not matched to a gene: 4. The CDR3 is CASSSGTGVNTEAFF. The CDR3 nucleotides are TGCGCCAGCAGTTCCGGGACAGGGGTGAACACTGAAGCTTTCTTT.

This clone appeared a few times. The chain uses TRBV9 and TRBJ1-2; 9 nucleotides agree with TRBD1. CDR3 size: 13 residues. The ends lost 4 bases at V and 6 bases at J; junction bases unmatched: 4. Germline loops: CDR1 SGDLS, CDR2 YYNGEE. The CDR3 loop is CASSHRTGDGYTF. The CDR3 nucleotides read TGTGCCAGCAGCCATCGGACAGGGGATGGCTACACCTTC. Using reference TRBV9 and TRBJ1-2 for the parts outside the CDR3, the full variable domain is DSGVTQTPKHLITATGQRVTLRCSPRSGDLSVYWYQQSLDQGLQFLIQYYNGEERAKGNILERFSAQQFPDLHSELNLSSLELGDSALYFCASSHRTGDGYTFGSGTRLTVV.

This sequence joins TRBV9 and TRBJ1-5, with D tentatively TRBD1 (5 bases). With 0 bases removed from V and 7 bases from J, the gap between germline ends came to 11 bases. Germline V CDR1 and CDR2: SGDLS, YYNGEE. This CDR3 region has 14 residues. CDR3 residues: CASSVGLGDQPQHF. In DNA, the CDR3 is TGTGCCAGCAGCGTAGGATTAGGGGACCAGCCCCAGCATTTT.

The genes are TRBV27 and TRBJ2-3, with TRBD2 identical over 10 bases. This CDR3 comprises 15 residues. Germline V CDR1 and CDR2: MNHEY, SMNVEV (reference sequence). Losses at the gene ends were 5 bases for V and 4 bases for J; bases not matched to a gene: 6. DNA for the CDR3: TGTGCCAGCAGTCCAATGAGCGGGAGGGCAGATACGCAGTATTTT. Amino acids: CASSPMSGRADTQYF.